This TCR beta chain was sequenced during a study of cytomegalovirus exposure and HLA in healthy donors. 60 Vbeta and 13 Jbeta primers were used in PCR. TCRdb keeps only in-frame clones here, not all; method: immunoSEQ multiplex PCR. The sample shows about 170,000 clones, almost 80% of them seen only once. Germline CDR1 ENHRY, CDR2 SYGVKD. The CDR3 has 15 residues. The junction had 6 bases not matched to a gene; V was cut back by 0 bases and J by 10 bases. The genes are TRBV10-3 and TRBJ2-3; 11 bases are a match to TRBD2. The receptor's source is a woman aged 50 to 65 in good health and CMV-seropositive. The sample comprised PBMCs. CDR3 in amino acids: CAISESLAGDGPQYF. For the CDR3, the DNA is TGTGCCATCAGTGAGTCACTAGCGGGAGATGGACCGCAGTATTTT.